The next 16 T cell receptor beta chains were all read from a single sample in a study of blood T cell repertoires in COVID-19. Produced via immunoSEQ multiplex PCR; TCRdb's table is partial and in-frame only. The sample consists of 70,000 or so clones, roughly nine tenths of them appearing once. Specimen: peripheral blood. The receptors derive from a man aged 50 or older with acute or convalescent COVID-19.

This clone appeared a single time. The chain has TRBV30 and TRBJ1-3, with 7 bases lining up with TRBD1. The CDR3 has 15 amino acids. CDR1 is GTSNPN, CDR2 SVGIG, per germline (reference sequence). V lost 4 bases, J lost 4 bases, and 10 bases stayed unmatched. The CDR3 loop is CAWTTDRSGGNTIYF. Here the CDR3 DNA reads TGTGCCTGGACCACGGACAGGTCAGGAGGAAACACCATATATTTT. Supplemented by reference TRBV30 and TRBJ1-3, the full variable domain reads SQTIHQWPATLVQPVGSPLSLECTVEGTSNPNLYWYRQAAGRGLQLLFYSVGIGQISSEVPQNLSASRPQDRQFILSSKKLLLSDSGFYLCAWTTDRSGGNTIYFGEGSWLTVV.

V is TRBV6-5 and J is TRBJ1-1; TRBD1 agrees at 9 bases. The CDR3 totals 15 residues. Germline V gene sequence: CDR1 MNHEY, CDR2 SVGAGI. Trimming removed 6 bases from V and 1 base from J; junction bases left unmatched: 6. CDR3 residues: CASSPGTGTNTEAFF. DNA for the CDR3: TGTGCCAGCAGCCCCGGGACAGGGACGAACACTGAAGCTTTCTTT.

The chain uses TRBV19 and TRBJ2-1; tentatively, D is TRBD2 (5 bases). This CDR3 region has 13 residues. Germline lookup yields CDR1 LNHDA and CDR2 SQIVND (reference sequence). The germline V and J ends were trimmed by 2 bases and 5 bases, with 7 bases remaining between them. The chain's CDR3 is CASSINGNNEQFF. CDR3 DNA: TGTGCCAGTAGTATAAACGGGAACAATGAGCAGTTCTTC.

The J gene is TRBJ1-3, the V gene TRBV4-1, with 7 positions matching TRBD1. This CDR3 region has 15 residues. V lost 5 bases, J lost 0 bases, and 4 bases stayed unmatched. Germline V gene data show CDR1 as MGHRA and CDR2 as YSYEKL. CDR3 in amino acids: CASSVTGSSGNTIYF. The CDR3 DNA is TGCGCCAGCAGCGTGACAGGGAGCTCTGGAAACACCATATATTTT.

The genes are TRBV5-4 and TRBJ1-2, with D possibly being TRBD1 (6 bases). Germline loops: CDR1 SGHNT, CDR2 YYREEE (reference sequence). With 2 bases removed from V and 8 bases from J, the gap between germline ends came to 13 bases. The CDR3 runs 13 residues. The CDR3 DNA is TGTGCCAGCAGCTTCCCAGGGGACCGAGGCTACACCTTC. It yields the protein CASSFPGDRGYTF.

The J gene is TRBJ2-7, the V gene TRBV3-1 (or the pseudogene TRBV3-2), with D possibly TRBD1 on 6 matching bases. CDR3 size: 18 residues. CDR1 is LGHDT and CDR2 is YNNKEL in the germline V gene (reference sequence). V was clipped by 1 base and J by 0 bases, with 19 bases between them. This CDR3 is CASSQVLGWDTPSYEQYF. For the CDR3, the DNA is TGTGCCAGCAGCCAAGTGTTGGGGTGGGACACCCCCTCCTACGAGCAGTACTTC.

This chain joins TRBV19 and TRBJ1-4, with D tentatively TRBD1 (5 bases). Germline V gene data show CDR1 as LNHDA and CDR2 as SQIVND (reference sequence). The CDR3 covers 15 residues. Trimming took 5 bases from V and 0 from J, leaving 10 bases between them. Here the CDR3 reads CASSYRSATNEKLFF. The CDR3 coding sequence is TGTGCCAGTAGTTACAGGAGTGCAACTAATGAAAAACTGTTTTTT.

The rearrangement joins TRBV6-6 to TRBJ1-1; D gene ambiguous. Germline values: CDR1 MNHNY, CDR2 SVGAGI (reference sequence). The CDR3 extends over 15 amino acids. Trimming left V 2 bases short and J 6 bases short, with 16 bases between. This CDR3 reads CASSYLFTRSAEAFF. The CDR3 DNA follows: TGTGCCAGCAGTTACCTGTTCACCCGATCAGCTGAAGCTTTCTTT.

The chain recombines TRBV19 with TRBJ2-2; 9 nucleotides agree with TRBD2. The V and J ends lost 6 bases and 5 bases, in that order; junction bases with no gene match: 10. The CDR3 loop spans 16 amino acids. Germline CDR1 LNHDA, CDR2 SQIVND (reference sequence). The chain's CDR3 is CASSDRGLAATGELFF. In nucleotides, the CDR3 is TGTGCCAGTAGCGACCGGGGACTAGCTGCGACCGGGGAGCTGTTTTTT.

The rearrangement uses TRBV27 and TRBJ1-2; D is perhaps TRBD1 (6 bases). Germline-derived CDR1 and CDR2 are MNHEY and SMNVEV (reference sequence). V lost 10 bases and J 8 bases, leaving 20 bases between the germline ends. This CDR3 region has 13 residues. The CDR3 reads CATYTGFLRGYTF. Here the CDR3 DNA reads TGTGCCACCTATACAGGGTTCCTTCGGGGCTACACCTTC.

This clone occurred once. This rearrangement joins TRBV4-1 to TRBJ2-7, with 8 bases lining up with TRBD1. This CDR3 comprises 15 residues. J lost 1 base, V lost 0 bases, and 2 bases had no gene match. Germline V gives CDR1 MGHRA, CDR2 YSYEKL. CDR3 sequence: CASSQDRGPSYEQYF. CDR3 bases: TGCGCCAGCAGCCAAGACAGGGGGCCGTCCTACGAGCAGTACTTC.

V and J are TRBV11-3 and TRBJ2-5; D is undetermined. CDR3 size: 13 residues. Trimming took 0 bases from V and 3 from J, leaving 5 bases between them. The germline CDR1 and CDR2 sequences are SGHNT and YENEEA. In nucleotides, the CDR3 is TGTGCCAGCAGCTTAGATCGGGAAGAGACCCAGTACTTC. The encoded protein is CASSLDREETQYF. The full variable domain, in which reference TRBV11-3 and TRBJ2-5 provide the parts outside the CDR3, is EAGVVQSPRYKIIEKKQPVAFWCNPISGHNTLYWYLQNLGQGPELLIRYENEEAVDDSQLPKDRFSAERLKGVDSTLKIQPAELGDSAVYLCASSLDREETQYFGPGTRLLVL.

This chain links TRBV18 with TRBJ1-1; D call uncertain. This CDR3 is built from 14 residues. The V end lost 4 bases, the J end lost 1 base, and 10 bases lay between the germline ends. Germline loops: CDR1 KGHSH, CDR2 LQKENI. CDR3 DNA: TGTGCCAGCTCACTACGACAAGAGAACACTGAAGCTTTCTTT. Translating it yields CASSLRQENTEAFF.

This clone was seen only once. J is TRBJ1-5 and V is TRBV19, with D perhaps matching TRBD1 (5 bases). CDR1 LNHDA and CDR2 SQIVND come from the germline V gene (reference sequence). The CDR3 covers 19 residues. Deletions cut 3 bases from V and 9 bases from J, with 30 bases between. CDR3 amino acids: CASSITGSPPTGPNWPQHF. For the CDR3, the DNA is TGTGCCAGTAGTATCACGGGCTCGCCCCCAACAGGTCCCAATTGGCCCCAGCATTTT.

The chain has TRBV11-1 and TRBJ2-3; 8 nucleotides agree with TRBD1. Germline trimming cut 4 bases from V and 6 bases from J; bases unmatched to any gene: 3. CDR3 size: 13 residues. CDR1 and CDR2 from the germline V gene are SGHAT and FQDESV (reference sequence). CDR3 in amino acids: CASSWTGSDTQYF. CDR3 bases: TGTGCCAGCAGCTGGACAGGGTCGGATACGCAGTATTTT.

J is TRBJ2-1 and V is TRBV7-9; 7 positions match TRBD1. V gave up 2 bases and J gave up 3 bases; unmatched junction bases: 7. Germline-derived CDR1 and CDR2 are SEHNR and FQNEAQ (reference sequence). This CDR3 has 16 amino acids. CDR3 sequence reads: CASSLRRTGDYNEQFF. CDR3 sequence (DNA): TGTGCCAGCAGCTTAAGGCGGACAGGCGACTACAATGAGCAGTTCTTC.